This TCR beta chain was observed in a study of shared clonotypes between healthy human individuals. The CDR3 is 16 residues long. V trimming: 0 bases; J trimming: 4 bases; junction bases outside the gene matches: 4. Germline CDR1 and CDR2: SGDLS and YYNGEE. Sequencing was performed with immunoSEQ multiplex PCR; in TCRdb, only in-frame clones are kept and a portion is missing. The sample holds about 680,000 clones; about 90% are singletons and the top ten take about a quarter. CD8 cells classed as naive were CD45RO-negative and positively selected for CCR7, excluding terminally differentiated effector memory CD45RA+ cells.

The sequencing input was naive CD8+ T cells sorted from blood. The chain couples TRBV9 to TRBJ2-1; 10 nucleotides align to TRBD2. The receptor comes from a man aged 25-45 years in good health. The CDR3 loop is CASSVDTSGAYNEQFF. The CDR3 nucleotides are TGTGCCAGCAGCGTAGATACTAGCGGGGCATACAATGAGCAGTTCTTC.